Listed below are T cell receptor beta chains from one sample, sequenced in a study of T-cell memory formation after mild COVID-19. TCRdb re-called the 5' RACE reads with MiXCR, one entry per CDR3 protein. The table lists 400,000 to 500,000 distinct CDR3 sequences, 15% to 25% of them singletons. Specimen: PBMCs or a T cell subset sorted from them (not recorded which). The receptors derive from an adult woman who had mild COVID-19 (a few samples of this study predate the infection). Cell type and time point are not known. CDR3s include the opening cysteine and the closing phenylalanine or tryptophan. A D gene is named only where the DNA matches it firmly. Clone size, where shown, is once, few, many, or a class for clones that have expanded.

d_call j_call clone_size v_call cdr3_nt cdr3_aa
. TRBJ1-1 . TRBV20-1 TGCAGTGCTAGAGATCTCACGGGGAACACTGAAGCTTTCTTT CSARDLTGNTEAFF
TRBD2 TRBJ2-5 . TRBV20-1 TGCAGTGCTAGGGGACTAGCGGGGGGCGTGACCCAGTACTTC CSARGLAGGVTQYF
. TRBJ1-3 few TRBV23-1 TGCGCCAGCAGTCACGTCGTGGGCAGATCCTCGGGAAACACCATATATTTT CASSHVVGRSSGNTIYF
. TRBJ1-2 few TRBV7-3 TGTGCCAGCAGCTTAAATCCCGGCTATGGCTACACCTTC CASSLNPGYGYTF
. TRBJ2-1 many TRBV7-9 TGTGCCAGCAGCTTAGAAGACAGATACAATGAGCAGTTCTTC CASSLEDRYNEQFF
. TRBJ1-1 few TRBV2 TGTGCCAGCAGCTGGACCCTGAAGGGCACTGAAGCTTTCTTT CASSWTLKGTEAFF
. TRBJ1-2 . TRBV7-2 TGTGCCAGCAGCTCCCTCCAGAGCTCGGGCTACACCTTC CASSSLQSSGYTF
. TRBJ2-3 few TRBV4-2 TGTGCCAGCAGCCAGGAGACTAGTCCGGGGAGAGATACGCAGTATTTT CASSQETSPGRDTQYF
. TRBJ2-2 . TRBV5-1 TGCGCCAGCAGTTCCATGGTGGGATTGACCGGGGAGCTGTTTTTT CASSSMVGLTGELFF
. TRBJ2-1 many TRBV7-9 TGCGCCAGCAGCTTGGACCGGGGGTCCTACAATGAGCAGTTCTTC CASSLDRGSYNEQFF
. TRBJ2-5 . TRBV20-1 TGCAGTGTTTCAATAGGGAGCTCTTGGGAGACCCAGTACTTC CSVSIGSSWETQYF
TRBD2 TRBJ2-7 . TRBV9 TGTGCCAGCAGCGTAGCGCCCGGGAGGGAGTACGAGCAGTACTTC CASSVAPGREYEQYF
TRBD1 TRBJ2-7 . TRBV12-3/TRBV12-4 TGTGCCAGCAGTCCACCAGGGGGCGAGTACGAGCAGTACTTC CASSPPGGEYEQYF
TRBD1 TRBJ2-6 . TRBV6-5 TGTGCCAGCAGGAAGACAGGGGCCCACTCTGGGGCCAACGTCCTGACTTTC CASRKTGAHSGANVLTF
. TRBJ2-1 . TRBV20-1 TGCAGTGCGTTGACAGAAAATTATTCCTACAATGAGCAGTTCTTC CSALTENYSYNEQFF
. TRBJ1-2 . TRBV2 TGTGCCAGCAGTGGGGAGAGTCTGGGAGGCTACACCTTC CASSGESLGGYTF
TRBD2 TRBJ2-3 . TRBV4-1 TGCGCCAGCAGCCAAAGGTCGGGACTATCCACAGATACGCAGTATTTT CASSQRSGLSTDTQYF
. TRBJ2-1 . TRBV7-8 TGTGCCAGCAGCTTAGTCGATCGATACAATGAGCAGTTCTTC CASSLVDRYNEQFF
. TRBJ2-7 . TRBV4-1 TGCGCCAGCAGCCTTAGGGTTGGGGACGAGCAGTACTTC CASSLRVGDEQYF
TRBD1 TRBJ1-6 . TRBV3-1 TGTGCCAGCAGCCGGACAGGGGGCTCTCTTAATTCACCCCTCCACTTT CASSRTGGSLNSPLHF
TRBD1 TRBJ1-1 . TRBV7-9 TGTGCCACCACGGACAGGGTGAACACTGAAGCTTTCTTT CATTDRVNTEAFF
. TRBJ1-1 many TRBV6-6 TGTGCCAGCAGTTCATCGACAGGTATGAACACTGAAGCTTTCTTT CASSSSTGMNTEAFF
TRBD2 TRBJ2-1 . TRBV3-1 TGTGCCAGCAGCCAAGATCCGGCTAGCGGGAGGGCCGGCCATCGTGAGCAGTTCTTC CASSQDPASGRAGHREQFF
. TRBJ2-3 once TRBV6-2/TRBV6-3 TGTGCCAGCAGCCCCCTTAGCCCCGGCGGGGCAGATACGCAGTATTTT CASSPLSPGGADTQYF
TRBD1 TRBJ1-2 . TRBV6-5 TGTGCCAGCAGAATCGGGACAGGCGGCTACACCTTC CASRIGTGGYTF
. TRBJ1-2 . TRBV7-9 TGTGCCAGCAGCCCCACCTCTCTTCTAAGCTATGGCTACACCTTC CASSPTSLLSYGYTF
TRBD2 TRBJ2-7 few TRBV6-2/TRBV6-3 TGTGCCAGCAGGACTAGCGGGAAATACGAGCAGTACTTC CASRTSGKYEQYF
TRBD2 TRBJ2-7 . TRBV3-1 TGTGCCAGCAGCCAAGGTAGGACTAGGCTCGGGGAGCAGTACTTC CASSQGRTRLGEQYF
. TRBJ2-2 few TRBV24-1 TGTGCCACCAGTGATCCTGACCCGTCCGGGGAGCTGTTTTTT CATSDPDPSGELFF
TRBD2 TRBJ2-7 few TRBV7-9 TGTGCCAGCAGCATGGGACTAGCGACCTACGAGCAGTACTTC CASSMGLATYEQYF
TRBD2 TRBJ2-3 . TRBV12-3/TRBV12-4 TGTGCCAGCACCTCAAATCTAGCGGGATTCACAGATACGCAGTATTTT CASTSNLAGFTDTQYF
TRBD2 TRBJ2-7 once TRBV5-1 TGCGCCAGCAAGGGTAGCGGGATTGCCAACGAGCAGTACTTC CASKGSGIANEQYF
TRBD1 TRBJ2-7 . TRBV27 TGTGCCAGCAGTATTCTTGCCCAGGGACAGGACGTTACCTACGAGCAGTACTTC CASSILAQGQDVTYEQYF
. TRBJ2-2 . TRBV6-1 TGTGCCAGCAGTGAAATCAGGGAGGTCACCGGGGAGCTGTTTTTT CASSEIREVTGELFF
TRBD2 TRBJ2-1 . TRBV3-1 TGTGCCAGCAGTCCTATTAGCGGGGCTGGCAATGAGCAGTTCTTC CASSPISGAGNEQFF
. TRBJ2-7 . TRBV20-1 TGCAGAGTCAGGGTCAGGAGGGGCTACGAGCAGTACTTC CRVRVRRGYEQYF
TRBD2 TRBJ2-5 few TRBV6-5 TGTGCCAGCAGTTTCCACGACGGGAGGGGGGAGACCCAGTACTTC CASSFHDGRGETQYF
. TRBJ2-7 . TRBV2 TGTGCCAGCAGCGTTGACATCACCCCCTACGAGCAGTACTTC CASSVDITPYEQYF